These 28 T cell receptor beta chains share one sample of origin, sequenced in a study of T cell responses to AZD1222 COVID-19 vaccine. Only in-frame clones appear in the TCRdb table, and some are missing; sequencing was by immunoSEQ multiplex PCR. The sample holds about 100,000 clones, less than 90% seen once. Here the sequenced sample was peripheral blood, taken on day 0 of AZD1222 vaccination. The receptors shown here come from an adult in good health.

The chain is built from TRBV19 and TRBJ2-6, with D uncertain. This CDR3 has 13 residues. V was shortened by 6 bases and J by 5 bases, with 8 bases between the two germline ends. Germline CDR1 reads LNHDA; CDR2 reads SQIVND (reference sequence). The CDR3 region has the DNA TGTGCCAGTAGAGGAAGGAGGGCCAACGTCCTGACTTTC. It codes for CASRGRRANVLTF.

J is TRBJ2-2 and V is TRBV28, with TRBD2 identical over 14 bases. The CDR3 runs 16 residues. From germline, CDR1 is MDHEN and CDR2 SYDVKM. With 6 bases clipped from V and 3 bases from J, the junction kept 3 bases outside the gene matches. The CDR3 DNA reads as TGTGCCAGCAGGGGACTAGCGGGAGTCCACACCGGGGAGCTGTTTTTT. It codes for CASRGLAGVHTGELFF.

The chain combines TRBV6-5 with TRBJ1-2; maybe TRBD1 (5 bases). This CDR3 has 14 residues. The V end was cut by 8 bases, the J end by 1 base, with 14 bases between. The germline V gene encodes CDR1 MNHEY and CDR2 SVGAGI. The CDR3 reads CASAAGSLNYGYTF. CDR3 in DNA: TGTGCCAGCGCGGCAGGGAGTCTTAACTATGGCTACACCTTC.

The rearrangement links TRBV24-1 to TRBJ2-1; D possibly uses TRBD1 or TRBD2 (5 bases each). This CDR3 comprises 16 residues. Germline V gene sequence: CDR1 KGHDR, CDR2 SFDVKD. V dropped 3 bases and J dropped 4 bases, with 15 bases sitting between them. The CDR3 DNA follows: TGTGCCACCAGTGATCCCCGAGTAGGGACGTACAATGAGCAGTTCTTC. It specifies CATSDPRVGTYNEQFF.

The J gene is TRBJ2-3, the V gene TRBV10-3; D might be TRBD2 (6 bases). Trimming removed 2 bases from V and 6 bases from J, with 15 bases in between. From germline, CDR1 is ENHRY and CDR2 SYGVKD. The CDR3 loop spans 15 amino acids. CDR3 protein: CAISEGSLGGDTQYF. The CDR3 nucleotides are TGTGCCATCAGTGAGGGCAGCCTTGGAGGGGATACGCAGTATTTT.

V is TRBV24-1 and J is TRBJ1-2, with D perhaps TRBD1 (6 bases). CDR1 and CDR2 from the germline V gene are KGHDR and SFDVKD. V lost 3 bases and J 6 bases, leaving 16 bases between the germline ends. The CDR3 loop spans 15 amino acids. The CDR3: CATSDPSRPGDGYTF. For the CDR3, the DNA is TGTGCCACCAGTGATCCCTCTCGGCCAGGGGATGGCTACACCTTC.

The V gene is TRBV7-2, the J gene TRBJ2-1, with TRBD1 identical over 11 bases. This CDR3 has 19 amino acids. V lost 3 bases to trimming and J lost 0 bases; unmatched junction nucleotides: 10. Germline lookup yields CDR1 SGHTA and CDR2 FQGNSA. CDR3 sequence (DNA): TGTGCCAGCAGCTTGCGGACAGGGGGCGGTCCGAGCTCCTACAATGAGCAGTTCTTC. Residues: CASSLRTGGGPSSYNEQFF.

This chain's CDR3 is CASSYTRQAYEQYF. As DNA, the CDR3 is TGTGCCAGCAGTTACACCAGACAGGCCTACGAGCAGTACTTC. The J gene is TRBJ2-7, the V gene TRBV6-5; D might be TRBD1 (6 bases). Per the germline V gene, CDR1 is MNHEY and CDR2 is SVGAGI. This CDR3 region has 14 residues. With 2 bases removed from V and 2 bases from J, the gap between germline ends came to 10 bases.

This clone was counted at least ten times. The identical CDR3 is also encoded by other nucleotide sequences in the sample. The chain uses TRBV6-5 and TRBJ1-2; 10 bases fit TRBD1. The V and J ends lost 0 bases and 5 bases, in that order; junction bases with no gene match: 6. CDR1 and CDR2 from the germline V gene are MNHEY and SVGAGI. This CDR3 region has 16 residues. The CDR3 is CASSYSRTGGGYGYTF. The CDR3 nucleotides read TGTGCCAGCAGTTACTCTAGGACAGGGGGTGGATATGGCTACACCTTC.

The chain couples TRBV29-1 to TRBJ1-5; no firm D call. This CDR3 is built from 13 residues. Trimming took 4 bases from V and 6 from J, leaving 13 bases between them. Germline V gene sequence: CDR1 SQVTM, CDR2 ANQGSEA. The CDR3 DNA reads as TGCAGCGTTGTTAATCGTTTCGGTCAGCCCCAGCATTTT. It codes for CSVVNRFGQPQHF.

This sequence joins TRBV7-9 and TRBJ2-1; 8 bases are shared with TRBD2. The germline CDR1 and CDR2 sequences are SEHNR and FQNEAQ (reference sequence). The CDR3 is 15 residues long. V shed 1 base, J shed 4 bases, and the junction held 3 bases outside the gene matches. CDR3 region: CASSLGREEYNEQFF. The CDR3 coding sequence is TGTGCCAGCAGCTTAGGGCGGGAGGAATACAATGAGCAGTTCTTC.

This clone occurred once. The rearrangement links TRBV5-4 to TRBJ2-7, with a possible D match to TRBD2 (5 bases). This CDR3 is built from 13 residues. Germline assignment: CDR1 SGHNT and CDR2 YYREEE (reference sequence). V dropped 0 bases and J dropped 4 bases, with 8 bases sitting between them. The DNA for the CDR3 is TGTGCCAGCAGCTTGGGAGGAGGATACGAGCAGTACTTC. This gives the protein CASSLGGGYEQYF.

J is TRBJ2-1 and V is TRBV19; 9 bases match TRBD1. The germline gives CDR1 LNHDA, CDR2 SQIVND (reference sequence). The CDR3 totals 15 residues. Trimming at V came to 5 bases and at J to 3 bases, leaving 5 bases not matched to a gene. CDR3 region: CASSPRTGVYNEQFF. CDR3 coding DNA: TGTGCCAGTAGTCCCCGGACAGGGGTCTACAATGAGCAGTTCTTC. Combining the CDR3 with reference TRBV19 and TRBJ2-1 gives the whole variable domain DGGITQSPKYLFRKEGQNVTLSCEQNLNHDAMYWYRQDPGQGLRLIYYSQIVNDFQKGDIAEGYSVSREKKESFPLTVTSAQKNPTAFYLCASSPRTGVYNEQFFGPGTRLTVL.

The CDR3 here is CASSAGLNQPQHF. The CDR3 nucleotides read TGTGCCAGCAGTGCCGGGTTAAATCAGCCCCAGCATTTT. The chain combines TRBV2 with TRBJ1-5; D remains ambiguous. The V gene lost 4 bases and the J gene lost 4 bases, with 8 bases spanning the gap. CDR1 is SNHLY and CDR2 is FYNNEI in the germline V gene. This CDR3 contains 13 residues.

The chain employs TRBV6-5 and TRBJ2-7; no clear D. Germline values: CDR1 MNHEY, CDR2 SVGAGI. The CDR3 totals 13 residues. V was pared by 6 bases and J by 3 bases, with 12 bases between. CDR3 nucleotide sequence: TGTGCCAGCAGCCTCGATGCGAACTACGAGCAGTACTTC. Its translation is CASSLDANYEQYF.

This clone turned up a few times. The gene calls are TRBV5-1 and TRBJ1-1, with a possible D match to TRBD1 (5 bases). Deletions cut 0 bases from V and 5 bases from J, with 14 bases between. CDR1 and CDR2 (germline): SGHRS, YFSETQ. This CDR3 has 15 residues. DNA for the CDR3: TGCGCCAGCAGCTTGGGGGACTTTATGGGGACTGAAGCTTTCTTT. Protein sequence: CASSLGDFMGTEAFF.

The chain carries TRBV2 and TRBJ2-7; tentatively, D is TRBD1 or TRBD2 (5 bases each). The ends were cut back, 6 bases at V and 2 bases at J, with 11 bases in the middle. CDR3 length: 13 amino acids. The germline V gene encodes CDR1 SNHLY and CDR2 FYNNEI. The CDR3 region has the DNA TGTGCCAGCAGGGGGACGGTAGCCTACGAGCAGTACTTC. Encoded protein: CASRGTVAYEQYF.

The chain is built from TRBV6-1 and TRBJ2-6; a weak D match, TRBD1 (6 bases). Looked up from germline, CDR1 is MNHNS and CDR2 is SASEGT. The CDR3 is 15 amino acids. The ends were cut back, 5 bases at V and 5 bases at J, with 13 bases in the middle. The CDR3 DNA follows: TGTGCCAGCAGTTTCACAGGGATCAGGGCCAACGTCCTGACTTTC. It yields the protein CASSFTGIRANVLTF.

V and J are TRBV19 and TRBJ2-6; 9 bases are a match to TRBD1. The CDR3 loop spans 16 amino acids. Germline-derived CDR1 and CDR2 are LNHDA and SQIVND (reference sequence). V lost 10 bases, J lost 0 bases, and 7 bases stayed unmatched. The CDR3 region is CATSGQGASGANVLTF. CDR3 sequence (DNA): TGTGCCACCTCGGGACAGGGTGCCTCTGGGGCCAACGTCCTGACTTTC.

CDR3 coding DNA: TGTGCCAGCAGCTTAAGTTCCGAGCGGGAGGGCTCCTACGAGCAGTACTTC. It is translated as CASSLSSEREGSYEQYF. The rearrangement joins TRBV11-2 to TRBJ2-7, with 10 bases lining up with TRBD2. Germline-derived CDR1 and CDR2 are SGHAT and FQNNGV. The CDR3 length is 17 residues. The V segment lost 2 bases and the J segment 0 bases; nucleotides outside the gene matches: 7.

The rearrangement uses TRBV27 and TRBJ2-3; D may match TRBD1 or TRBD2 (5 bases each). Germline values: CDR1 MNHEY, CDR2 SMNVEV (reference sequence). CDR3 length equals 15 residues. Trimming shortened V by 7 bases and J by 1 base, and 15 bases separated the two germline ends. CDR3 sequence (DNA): TGTGCCAGCACCTTACGAGGGGCTCGCACAGATACGCAGTATTTT. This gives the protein CASTLRGARTDTQYF.

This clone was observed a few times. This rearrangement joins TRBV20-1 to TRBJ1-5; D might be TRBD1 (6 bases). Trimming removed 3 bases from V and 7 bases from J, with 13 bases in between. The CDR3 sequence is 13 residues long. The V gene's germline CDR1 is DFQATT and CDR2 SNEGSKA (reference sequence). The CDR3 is CSASVRGDQPQHF. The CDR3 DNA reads TGCAGTGCTAGTGTAAGGGGGGACCAGCCCCAGCATTTT.

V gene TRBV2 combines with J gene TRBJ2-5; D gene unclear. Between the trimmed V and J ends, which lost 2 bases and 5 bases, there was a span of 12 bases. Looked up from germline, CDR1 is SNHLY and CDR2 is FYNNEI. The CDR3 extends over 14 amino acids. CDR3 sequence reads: CASSELGRLETQYF. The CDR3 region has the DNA TGTGCCAGCAGTGAATTGGGCAGGTTGGAGACCCAGTACTTC.

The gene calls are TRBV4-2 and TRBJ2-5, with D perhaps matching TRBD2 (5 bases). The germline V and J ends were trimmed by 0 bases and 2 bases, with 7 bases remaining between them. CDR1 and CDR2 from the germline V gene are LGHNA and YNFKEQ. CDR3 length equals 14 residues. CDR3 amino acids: CASSQDKRQETQYF. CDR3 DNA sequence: TGTGCCAGCAGCCAAGATAAGCGGCAAGAGACCCAGTACTTC.

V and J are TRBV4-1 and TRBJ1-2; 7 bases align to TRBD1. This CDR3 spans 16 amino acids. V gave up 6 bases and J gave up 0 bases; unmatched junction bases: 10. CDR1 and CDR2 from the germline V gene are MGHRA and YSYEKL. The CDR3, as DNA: TGCGCCAGCAGACAGGGACAGCTAATGCCTAACTATGGCTACACCTTC. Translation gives CASRQGQLMPNYGYTF.

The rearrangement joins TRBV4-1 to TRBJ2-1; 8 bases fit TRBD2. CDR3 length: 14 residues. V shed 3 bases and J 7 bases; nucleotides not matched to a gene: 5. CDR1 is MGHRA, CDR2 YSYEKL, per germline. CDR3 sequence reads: CASSQEGTSNEQFF. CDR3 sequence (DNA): TGCGCCAGCAGCCAGGAAGGGACTAGTAATGAGCAGTTCTTC.

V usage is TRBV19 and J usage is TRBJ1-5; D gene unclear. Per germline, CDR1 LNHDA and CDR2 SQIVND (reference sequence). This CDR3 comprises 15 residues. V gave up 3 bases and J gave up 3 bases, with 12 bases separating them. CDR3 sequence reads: CASSIQDGPNQPQHF. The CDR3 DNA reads TGTGCCAGTAGTATCCAGGACGGCCCCAATCAGCCCCAGCATTTT.

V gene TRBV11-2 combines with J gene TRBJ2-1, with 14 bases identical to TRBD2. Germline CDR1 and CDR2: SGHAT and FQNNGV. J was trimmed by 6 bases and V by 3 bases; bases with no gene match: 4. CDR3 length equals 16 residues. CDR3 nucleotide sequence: TGTGCCAGCAGCTTCTCAGGACTAGCGGGAGGCAATGAGCAGTTCTTC. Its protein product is CASSFSGLAGGNEQFF.